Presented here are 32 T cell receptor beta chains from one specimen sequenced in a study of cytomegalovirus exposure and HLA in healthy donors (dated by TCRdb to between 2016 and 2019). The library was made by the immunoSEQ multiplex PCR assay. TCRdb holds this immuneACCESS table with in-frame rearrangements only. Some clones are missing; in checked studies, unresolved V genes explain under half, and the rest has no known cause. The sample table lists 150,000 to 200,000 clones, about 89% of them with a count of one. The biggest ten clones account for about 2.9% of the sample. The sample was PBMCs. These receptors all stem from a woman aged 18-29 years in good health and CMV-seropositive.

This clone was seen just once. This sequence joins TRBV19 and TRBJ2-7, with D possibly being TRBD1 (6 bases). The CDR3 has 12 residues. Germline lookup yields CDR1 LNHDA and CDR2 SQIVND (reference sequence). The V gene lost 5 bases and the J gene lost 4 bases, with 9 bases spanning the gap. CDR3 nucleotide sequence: TGTGCCAGTAGTTCCACAGGGTACGAGCAGTACTTC. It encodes CASSSTGYEQYF.

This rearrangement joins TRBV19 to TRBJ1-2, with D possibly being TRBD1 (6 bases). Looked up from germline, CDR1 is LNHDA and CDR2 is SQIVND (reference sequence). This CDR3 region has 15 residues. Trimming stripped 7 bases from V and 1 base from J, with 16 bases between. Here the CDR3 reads CASTPGQPNNYGYTF. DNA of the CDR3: TGTGCCAGTACCCCCGGACAGCCGAATAACTATGGCTACACCTTC.

In DNA, the CDR3 is TGTGCCAGTAGTACTGAGGCGGTCTATGGCTACACCTTC. Translated: CASSTEAVYGYTF. V usage is TRBV19 and J usage is TRBJ1-2; D is unclear. CDR1 is LNHDA, CDR2 SQIVND, per germline (reference sequence). With 4 bases removed from V and 4 bases from J, the gap between germline ends came to 10 bases. The CDR3 length is 13 residues. The full variable domain, rest sourced from reference TRBV19 and TRBJ1-2, is DGGITQSPKYLFRKEGQNVTLSCEQNLNHDAMYWYRQDPGQGLRLIYYSQIVNDFQKGDIAEGYSVSREKKESFPLTVTSAQKNPTAFYLCASSTEAVYGYTFGSGTRLTVV.

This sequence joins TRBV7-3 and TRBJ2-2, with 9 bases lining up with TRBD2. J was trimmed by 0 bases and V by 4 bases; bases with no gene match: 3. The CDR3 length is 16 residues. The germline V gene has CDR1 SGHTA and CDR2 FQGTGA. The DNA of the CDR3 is TGTGCCAGCAGCTCCGTAGCGGGGGCGAACACCGGGGAGCTGTTTTTT. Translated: CASSSVAGANTGELFF.

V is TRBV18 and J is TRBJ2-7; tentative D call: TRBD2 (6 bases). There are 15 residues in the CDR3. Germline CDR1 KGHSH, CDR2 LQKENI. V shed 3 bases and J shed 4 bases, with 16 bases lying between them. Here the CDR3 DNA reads TGTGCCAGCTCACCGCGGGGCGCGAATGGGTACGAGCAGTACTTC. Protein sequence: CASSPRGANGYEQYF.

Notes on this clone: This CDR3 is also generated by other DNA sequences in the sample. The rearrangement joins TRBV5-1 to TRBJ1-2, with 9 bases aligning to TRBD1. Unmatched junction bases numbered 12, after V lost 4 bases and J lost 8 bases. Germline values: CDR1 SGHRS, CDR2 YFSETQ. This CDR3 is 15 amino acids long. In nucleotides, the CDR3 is TGCGCCAGCAGCCTGCCGGGACAGGGCAGTGACGGCTACACCTTC. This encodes CASSLPGQGSDGYTF.

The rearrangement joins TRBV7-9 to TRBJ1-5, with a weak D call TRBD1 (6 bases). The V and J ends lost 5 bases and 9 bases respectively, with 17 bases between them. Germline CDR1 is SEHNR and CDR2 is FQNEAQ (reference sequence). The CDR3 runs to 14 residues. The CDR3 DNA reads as TGTGCCAGCAGCCCAGGACAGTCCCTAGGGCCCCAGCATTTT. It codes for CASSPGQSLGPQHF.

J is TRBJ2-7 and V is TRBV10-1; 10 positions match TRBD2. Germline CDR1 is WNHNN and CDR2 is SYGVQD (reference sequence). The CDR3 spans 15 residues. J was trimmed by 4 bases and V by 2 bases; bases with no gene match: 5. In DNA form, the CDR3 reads TGCGCCAGCAGTGAGAGCGGGGGGGCCATGTACGAGCAGTACTTC. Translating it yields CASSESGGAMYEQYF.

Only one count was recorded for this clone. The DNA for the CDR3 is TGCGCCAGCAGCCAAGCTAGCGGGCGCACAGATACGCAGTATTTT. Its protein product is CASSQASGRTDTQYF. The chain couples TRBV4-1 to TRBJ2-3; the match to TRBD2 covers 8 bases. The CDR3 consists of 15 residues. CDR1 is MGHRA and CDR2 is YSYEKL in the germline V gene. Losses at the gene ends were 1 base for V and 1 base for J; bases not matched to a gene: 1.

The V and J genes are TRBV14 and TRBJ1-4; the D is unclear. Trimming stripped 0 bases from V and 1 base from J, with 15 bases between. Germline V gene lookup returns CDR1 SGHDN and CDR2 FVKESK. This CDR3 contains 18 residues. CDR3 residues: CASSQDRSGGLTNEKLFF. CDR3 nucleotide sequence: TGTGCCAGCAGCCAAGATCGATCGGGCGGGTTAACTAATGAAAAACTGTTTTTT. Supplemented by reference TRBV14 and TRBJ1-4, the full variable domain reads EAGVTQFPSHSVIEKGQTVTLRCDPISGHDNLYWYRRVMGKEIKFLLHFVKESKQDESGMPNNRFLAERTGGTYSTLKVQPAELEDSGVYFCASSQDRSGGLTNEKLFFGSGTQLSVL.

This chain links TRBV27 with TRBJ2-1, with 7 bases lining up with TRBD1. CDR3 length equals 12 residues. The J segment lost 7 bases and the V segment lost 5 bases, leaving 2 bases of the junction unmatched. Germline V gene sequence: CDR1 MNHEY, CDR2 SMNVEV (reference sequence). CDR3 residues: CASSATGNEQFF. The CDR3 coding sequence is TGTGCCAGCAGTGCGACAGGGAATGAGCAGTTCTTC.

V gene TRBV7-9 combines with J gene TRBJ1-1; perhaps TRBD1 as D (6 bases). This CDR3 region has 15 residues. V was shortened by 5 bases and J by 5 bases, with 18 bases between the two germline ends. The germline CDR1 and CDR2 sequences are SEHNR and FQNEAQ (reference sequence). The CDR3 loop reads CASSRAGTRGTEAFF. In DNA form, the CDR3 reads TGTGCCAGCAGCCGGGCCGGGACCAGGGGAACTGAAGCTTTCTTT.

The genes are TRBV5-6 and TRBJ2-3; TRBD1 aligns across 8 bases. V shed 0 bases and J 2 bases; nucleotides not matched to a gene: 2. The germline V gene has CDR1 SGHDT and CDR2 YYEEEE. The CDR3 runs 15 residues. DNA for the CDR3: TGTGCCAGCAGCTTGGGGGACAGGATCACAGATACGCAGTATTTT. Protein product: CASSLGDRITDTQYF.

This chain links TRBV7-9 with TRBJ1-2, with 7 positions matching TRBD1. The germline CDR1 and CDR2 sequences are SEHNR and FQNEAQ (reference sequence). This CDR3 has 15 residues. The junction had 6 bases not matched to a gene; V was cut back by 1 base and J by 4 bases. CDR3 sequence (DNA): TGTGCCAGCAGCTTAGGGCAGGGGGAGGTCTATGGCTACACCTTC. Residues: CASSLGQGEVYGYTF.

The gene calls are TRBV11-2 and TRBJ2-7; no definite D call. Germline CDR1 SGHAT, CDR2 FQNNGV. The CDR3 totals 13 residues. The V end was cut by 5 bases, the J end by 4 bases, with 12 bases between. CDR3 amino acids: CASSLQISYEQYF. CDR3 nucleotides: TGTGCCAGCAGCCTCCAGATCTCTTACGAGCAGTACTTC.

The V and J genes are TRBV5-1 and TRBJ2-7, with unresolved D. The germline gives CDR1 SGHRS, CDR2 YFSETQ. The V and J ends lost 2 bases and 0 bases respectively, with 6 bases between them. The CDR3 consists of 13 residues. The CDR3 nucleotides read TGCGCCAGCAGCTTATCGTACTCCTACGAGCAGTACTTC. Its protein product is CASSLSYSYEQYF.

This CDR3 reads CATSGSRAGNEQFF. CDR3 sequence (DNA): TGTGCCACCTCCGGGTCTCGTGCGGGCAATGAGCAGTTCTTC. The genes are TRBV15 and TRBJ2-1, with a weak D call TRBD2 (5 bases). V lost 8 bases and J 6 bases, leaving 17 bases between the germline ends. Germline lookup yields CDR1 LNHNV and CDR2 YYDKDF (reference sequence). The length of the CDR3 is 14 residues.

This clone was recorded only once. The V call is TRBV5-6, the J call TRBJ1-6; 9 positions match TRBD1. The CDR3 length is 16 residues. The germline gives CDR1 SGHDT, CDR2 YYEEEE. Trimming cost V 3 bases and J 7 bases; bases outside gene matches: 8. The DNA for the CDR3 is TGTGCCAGCAGCTCCCACCCGACAGGGGGAAATTCACCCCTCCACTTT. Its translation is CASSSHPTGGNSPLHF.

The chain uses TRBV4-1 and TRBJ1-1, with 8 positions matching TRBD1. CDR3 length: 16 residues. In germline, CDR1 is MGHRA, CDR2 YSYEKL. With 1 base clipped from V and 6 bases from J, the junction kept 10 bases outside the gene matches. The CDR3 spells CASSQGTGTQYAEAFF. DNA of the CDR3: TGCGCCAGCAGCCAAGGGACAGGGACTCAATACGCTGAAGCTTTCTTT.

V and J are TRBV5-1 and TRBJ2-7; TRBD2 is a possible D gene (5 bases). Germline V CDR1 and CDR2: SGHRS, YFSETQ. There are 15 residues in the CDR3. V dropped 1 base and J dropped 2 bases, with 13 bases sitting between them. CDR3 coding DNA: TGCGCCAGCAGCTTGTTCGGGGATAGGCCCTACGAGCAGTACTTC. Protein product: CASSLFGDRPYEQYF.

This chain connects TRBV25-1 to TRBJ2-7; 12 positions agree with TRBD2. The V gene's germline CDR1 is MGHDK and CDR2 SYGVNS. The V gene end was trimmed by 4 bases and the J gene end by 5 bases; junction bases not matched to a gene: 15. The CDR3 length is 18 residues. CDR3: CASSVRGLAGGFGNEQYF. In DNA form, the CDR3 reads TGTGCCAGCAGTGTACGGGGACTAGCGGGCGGGTTCGGGAACGAGCAGTACTTC.

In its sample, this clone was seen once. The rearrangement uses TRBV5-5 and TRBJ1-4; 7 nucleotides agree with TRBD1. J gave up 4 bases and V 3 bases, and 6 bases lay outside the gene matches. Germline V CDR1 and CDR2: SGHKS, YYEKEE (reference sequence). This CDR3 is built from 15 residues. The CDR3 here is CASSWIQGFNEKLFF. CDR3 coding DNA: TGTGCCAGCAGCTGGATACAGGGGTTTAATGAAAAACTGTTTTTT.

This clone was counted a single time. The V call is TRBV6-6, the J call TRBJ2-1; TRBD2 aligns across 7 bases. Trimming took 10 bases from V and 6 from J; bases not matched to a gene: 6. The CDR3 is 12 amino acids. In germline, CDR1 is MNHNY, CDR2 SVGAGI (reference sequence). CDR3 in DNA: TGTGCCACCAGGACTAGAGGCAATGAGCAGTTCTTC. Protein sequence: CATRTRGNEQFF.

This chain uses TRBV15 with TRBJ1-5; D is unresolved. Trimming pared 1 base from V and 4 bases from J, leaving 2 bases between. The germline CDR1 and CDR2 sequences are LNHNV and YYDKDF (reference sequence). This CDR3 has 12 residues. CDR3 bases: TGTGCCACCAGCAGAGCGAATCAGCCCCAGCATTTT. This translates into CATSRANQPQHF.

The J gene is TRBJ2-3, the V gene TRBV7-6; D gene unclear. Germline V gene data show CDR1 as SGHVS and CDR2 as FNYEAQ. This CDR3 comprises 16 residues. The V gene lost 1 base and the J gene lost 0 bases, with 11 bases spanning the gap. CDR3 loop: CASSLGAGSSTDTQYF. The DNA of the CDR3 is TGTGCCAGCAGCTTAGGGGCAGGAAGTAGCACAGATACGCAGTATTTT.

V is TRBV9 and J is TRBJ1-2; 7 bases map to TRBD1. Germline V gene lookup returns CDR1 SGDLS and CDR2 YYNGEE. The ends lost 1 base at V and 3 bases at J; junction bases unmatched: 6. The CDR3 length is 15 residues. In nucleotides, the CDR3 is TGTGCCAGCAGCGTAACCGGGACAGTTGACTATGGCTACACCTTC. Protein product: CASSVTGTVDYGYTF.

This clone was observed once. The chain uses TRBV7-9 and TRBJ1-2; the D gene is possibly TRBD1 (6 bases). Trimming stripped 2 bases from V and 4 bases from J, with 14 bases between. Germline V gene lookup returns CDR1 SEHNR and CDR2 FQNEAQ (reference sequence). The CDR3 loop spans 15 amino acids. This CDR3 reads CASSLSGGASYGYTF. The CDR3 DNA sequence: TGTGCCAGCAGCTTATCGGGGGGCGCTTCCTATGGCTACACCTTC.

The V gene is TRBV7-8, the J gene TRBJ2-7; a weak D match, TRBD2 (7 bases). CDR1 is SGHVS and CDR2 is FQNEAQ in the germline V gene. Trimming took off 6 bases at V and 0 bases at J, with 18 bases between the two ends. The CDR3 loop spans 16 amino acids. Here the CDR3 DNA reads TGTGCCAGCAGACCGGGGGGCTTCTTGAGCTCCTACGAGCAGTACTTC. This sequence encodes CASRPGGFLSSYEQYF.

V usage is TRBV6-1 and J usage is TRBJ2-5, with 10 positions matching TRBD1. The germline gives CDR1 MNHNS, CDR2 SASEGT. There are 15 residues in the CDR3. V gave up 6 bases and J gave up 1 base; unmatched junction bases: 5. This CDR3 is CASSRDRGVQETQYF. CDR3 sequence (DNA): TGTGCCAGCAGCAGGGACAGGGGAGTCCAAGAGACCCAGTACTTC.

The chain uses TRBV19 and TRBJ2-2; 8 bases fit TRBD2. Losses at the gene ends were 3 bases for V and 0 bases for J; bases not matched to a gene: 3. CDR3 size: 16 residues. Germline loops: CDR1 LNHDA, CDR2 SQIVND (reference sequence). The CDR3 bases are TGTGCCAGTAGTATCCCAGCGGGGGCGAACACCGGGGAGCTGTTTTTT. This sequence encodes CASSIPAGANTGELFF.

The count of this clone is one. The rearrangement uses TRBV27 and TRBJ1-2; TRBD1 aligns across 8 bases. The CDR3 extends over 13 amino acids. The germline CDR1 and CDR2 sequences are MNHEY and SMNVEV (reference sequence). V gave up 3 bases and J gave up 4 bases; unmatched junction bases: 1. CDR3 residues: CASSFDRGYGYTF. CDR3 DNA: TGTGCCAGCAGTTTCGACAGGGGCTATGGCTACACCTTC.

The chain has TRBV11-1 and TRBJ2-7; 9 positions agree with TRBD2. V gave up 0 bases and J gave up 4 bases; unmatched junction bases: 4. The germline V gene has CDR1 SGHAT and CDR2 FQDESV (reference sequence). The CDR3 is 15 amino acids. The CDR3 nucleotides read TGTGCCAGCAGCTTAGCCCCTAGCGGGGTTTACGAGCAGTACTTC. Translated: CASSLAPSGVYEQYF.